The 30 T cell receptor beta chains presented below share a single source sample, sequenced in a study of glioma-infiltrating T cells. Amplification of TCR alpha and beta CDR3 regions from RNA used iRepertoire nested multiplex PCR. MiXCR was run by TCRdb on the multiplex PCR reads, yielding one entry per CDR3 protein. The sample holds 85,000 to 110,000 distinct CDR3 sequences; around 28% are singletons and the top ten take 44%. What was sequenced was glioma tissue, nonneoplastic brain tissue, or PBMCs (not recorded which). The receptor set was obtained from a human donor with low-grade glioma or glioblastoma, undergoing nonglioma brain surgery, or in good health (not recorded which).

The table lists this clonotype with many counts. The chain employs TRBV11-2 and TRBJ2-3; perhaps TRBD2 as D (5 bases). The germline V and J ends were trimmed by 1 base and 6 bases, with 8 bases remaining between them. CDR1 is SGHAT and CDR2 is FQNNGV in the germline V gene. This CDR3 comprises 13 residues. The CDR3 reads CASSLGGSDTQYF. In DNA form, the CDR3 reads TGTGCCAGCAGCTTAGGCGGGTCGGATACGCAGTATTTT.

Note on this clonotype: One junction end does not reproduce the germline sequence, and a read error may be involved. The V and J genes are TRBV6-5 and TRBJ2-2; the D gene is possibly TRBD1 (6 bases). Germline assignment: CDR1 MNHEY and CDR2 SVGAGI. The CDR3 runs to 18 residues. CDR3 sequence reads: CAGSLTRGAPQDTGELFF. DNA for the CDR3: TGTGCCGGCAGTTTAACCAGGGGTGCCCCCCAGGACACCGGGGAGCTGTTTTTT.

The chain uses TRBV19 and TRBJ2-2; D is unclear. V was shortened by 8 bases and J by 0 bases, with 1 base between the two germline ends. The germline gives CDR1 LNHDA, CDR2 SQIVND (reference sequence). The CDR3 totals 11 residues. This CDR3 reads CASANTGELFF. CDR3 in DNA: TGTGCCAGTGCGAACACCGGGGAGCTGTTTTTT.

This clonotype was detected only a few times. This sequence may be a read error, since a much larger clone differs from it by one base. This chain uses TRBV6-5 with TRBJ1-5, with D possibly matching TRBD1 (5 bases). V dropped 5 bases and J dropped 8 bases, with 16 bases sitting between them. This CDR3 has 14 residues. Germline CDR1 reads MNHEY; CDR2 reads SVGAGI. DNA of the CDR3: TGTGCCAGCAGTCGCGACAGCCCCACTAAGCCCCAGCATTTT. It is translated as CASSRDSPTKPQHF.

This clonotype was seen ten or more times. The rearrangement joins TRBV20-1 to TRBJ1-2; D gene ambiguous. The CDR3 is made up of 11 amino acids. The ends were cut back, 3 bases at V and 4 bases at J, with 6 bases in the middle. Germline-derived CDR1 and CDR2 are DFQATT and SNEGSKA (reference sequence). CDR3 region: CSARNTYGYTF. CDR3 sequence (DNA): TGCAGTGCTAGGAACACCTATGGCTACACCTTC.

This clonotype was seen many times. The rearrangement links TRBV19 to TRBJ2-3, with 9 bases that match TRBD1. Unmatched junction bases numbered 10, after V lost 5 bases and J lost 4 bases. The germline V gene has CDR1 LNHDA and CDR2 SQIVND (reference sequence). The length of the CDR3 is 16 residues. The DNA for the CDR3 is TGTGCCAGTAGTCCTTCAACGGACAGGGGACCAGATACGCAGTATTTT. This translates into CASSPSTDRGPDTQYF. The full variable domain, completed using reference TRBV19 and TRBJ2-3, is DGGITQSPKYLFRKEGQNVTLSCEQNLNHDAMYWYRQDPGQGLRLIYYSQIVNDFQKGDIAEGYSVSREKKESFPLTVTSAQKNPTAFYLCASSPSTDRGPDTQYFGPGTRLTVL.

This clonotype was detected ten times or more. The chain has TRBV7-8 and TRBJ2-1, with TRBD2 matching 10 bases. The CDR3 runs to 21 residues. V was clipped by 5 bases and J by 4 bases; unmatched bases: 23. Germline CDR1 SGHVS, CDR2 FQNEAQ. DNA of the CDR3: TGTGCCAGCAGCAAAACCTCGCTCTGGAGTACTAGCGGGGCTAAGTACAATGAGCAGTTCTTC. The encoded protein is CASSKTSLWSTSGAKYNEQFF.

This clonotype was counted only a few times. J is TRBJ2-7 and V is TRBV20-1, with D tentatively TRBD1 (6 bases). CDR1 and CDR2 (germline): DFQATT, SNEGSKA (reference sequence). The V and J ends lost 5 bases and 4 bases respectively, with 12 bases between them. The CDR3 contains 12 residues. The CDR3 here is CSAPRGNYEQYF. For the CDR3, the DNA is TGCAGTGCTCCAAGGGGGAATTACGAGCAGTACTTC.

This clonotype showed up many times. The CDR3 sequence: CASRREREQYF. CDR3 bases: TGTGCCAGCAGACGGGAGCGAGAGCAGTACTTC. The gene calls are TRBV6-1 and TRBJ2-7, with a weak D call TRBD2 (6 bases). The CDR3 has 11 amino acids. CDR1 is MNHNS and CDR2 is SASEGT in the germline V gene. V shed 6 bases and J shed 7 bases, with 10 bases lying between them.

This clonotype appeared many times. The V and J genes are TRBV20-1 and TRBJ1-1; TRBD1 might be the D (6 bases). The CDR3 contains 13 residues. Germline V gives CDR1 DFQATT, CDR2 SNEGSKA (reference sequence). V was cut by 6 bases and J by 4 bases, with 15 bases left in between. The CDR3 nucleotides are TGCAGTGCCGTGCAGGGGTTTACCACTGAAGCTTTCTTT. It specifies CSAVQGFTTEAFF.

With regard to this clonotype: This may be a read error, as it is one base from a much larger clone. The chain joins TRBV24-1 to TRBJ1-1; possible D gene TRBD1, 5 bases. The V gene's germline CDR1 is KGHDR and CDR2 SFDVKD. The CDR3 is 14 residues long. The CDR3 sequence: CATSDPGGGGEASF. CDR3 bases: TGTGCCACCAGTGACCCCGGGGGTGGTGGTGAAGCTTCCTTT.

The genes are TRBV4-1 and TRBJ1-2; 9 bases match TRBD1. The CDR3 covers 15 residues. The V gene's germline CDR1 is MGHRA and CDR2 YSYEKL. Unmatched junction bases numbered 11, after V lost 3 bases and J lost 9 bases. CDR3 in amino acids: CASSQATGTGIRYTF. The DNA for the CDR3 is TGCGCCAGCAGCCAGGCTACCGGGACAGGGATTCGCTACACCTTC.

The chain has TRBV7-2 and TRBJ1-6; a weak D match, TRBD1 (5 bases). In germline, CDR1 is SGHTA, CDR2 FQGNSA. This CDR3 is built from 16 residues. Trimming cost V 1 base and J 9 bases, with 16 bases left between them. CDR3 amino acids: CASSLGIGVRGSPLHF. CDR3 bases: TGTGCCAGCAGCTTAGGAATAGGGGTCCGTGGTTCACCCCTCCACTTT.

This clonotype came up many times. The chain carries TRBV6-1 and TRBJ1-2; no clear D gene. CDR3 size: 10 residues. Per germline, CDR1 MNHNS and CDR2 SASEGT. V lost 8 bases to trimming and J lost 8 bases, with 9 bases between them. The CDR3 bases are TGTGCCAGCTCGGACGCGGGCTACACCTTC. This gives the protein CASSDAGYTF.

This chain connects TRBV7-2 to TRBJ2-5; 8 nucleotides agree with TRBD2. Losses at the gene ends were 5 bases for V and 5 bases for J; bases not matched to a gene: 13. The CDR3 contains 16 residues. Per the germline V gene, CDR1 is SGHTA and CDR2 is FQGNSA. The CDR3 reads CASSQSGGTGGETQYF. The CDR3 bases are TGTGCCAGCAGCCAGAGCGGGGGCACGGGGGGGGAGACCCAGTACTTC.

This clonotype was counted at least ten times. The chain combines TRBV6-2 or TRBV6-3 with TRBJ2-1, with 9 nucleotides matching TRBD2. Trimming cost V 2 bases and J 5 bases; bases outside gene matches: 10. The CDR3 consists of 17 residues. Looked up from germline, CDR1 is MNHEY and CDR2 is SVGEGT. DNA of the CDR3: TGTGCCAGCAGTTACAGGAGTGCGGGGGGGCTGAACAATGAGCAGTTCTTC. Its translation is CASSYRSAGGLNNEQFF.

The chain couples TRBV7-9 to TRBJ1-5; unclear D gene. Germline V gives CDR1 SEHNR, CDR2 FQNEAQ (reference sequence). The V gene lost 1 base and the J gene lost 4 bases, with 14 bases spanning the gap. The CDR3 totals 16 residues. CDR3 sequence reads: CASSLEGPSPNQPQHF. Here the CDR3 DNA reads TGTGCCAGCAGCTTAGAGGGCCCTTCACCGAATCAGCCCCAGCATTTT. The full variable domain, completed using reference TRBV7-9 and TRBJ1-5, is DTGVSQNPRHKITKRGQNVTFRCDPISEHNRLYWYRQTLGQGPEFLTYFQNEAQLEKSRLLSDRFSAERPKGSFSTLEIQRTEQGDSAMYLCASSLEGPSPNQPQHFGDGTRLSIL.

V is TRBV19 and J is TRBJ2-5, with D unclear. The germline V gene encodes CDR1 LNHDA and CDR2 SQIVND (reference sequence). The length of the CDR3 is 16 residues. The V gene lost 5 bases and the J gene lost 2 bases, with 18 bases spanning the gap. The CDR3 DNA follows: TGTGCCAGTAGTGGGCGATTAGGCAGAGCTCAAGAGACCCAGTACTTC. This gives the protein CASSGRLGRAQETQYF. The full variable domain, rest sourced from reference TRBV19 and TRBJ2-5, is DGGITQSPKYLFRKEGQNVTLSCEQNLNHDAMYWYRQDPGQGLRLIYYSQIVNDFQKGDIAEGYSVSREKKESFPLTVTSAQKNPTAFYLCASSGRLGRAQETQYFGPGTRLLVL.

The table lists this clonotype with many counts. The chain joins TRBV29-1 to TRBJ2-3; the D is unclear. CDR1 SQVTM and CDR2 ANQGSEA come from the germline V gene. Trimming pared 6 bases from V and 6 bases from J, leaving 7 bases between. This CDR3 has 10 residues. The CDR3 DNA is TGCAGCGTCATCTTCGATACGCAGTATTTT. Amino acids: CSVIFDTQYF.

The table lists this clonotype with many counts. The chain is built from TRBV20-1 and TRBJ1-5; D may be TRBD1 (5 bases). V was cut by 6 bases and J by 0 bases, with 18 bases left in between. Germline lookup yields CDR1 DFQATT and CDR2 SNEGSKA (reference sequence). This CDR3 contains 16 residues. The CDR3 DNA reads TGCAGTGCCCAAAACCCCGACAGAGATAGCAATCAGCCCCAGCATTTT. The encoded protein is CSAQNPDRDSNQPQHF.

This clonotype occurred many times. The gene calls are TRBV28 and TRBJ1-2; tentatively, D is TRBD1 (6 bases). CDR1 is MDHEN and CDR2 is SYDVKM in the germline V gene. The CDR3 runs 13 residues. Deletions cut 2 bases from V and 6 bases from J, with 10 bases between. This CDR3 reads CASSLRGANGYTF. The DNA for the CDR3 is TGTGCCAGCAGTTTAAGGGGGGCGAATGGCTACACCTTC.

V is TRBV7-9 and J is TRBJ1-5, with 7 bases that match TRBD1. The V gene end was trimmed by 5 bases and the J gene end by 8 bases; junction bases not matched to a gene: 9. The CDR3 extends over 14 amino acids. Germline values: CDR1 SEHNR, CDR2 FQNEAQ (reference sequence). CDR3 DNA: TGTGCCAGCAGCCCTACAGGGGATTATAAGCCCCAGCATTTT. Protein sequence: CASSPTGDYKPQHF.

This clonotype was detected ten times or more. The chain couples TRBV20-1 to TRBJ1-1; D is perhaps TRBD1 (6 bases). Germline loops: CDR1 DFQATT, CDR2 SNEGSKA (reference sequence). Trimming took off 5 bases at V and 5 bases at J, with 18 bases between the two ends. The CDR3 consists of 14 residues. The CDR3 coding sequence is TGCAGTGCTCGAGCACAAACAGGGAGAACTGAAGCTTTCTTT. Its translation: CSARAQTGRTEAFF.

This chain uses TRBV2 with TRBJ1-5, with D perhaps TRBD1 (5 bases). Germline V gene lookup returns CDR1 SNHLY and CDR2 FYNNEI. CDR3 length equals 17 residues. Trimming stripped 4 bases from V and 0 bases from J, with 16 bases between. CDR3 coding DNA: TGTGCCAGCAGTGCGGGCAGGGCCATGTTTAGCAATCAGCCCCAGCATTTT. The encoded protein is CASSAGRAMFSNQPQHF.

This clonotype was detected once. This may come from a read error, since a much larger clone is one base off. The CDR3 sequence: CARRRDRLGNQPQHF. For the CDR3, the DNA is TGTGCCAGACGACGGGACAGGCTAGGGAATCAGCCCCAGCATTTT. V is TRBV2 and J is TRBJ1-5, with TRBD1 identical over 8 bases. Germline V gives CDR1 SNHLY, CDR2 FYNNEI. There are 15 residues in the CDR3. The V segment lost 9 bases and the J segment 4 bases; nucleotides outside the gene matches: 11.

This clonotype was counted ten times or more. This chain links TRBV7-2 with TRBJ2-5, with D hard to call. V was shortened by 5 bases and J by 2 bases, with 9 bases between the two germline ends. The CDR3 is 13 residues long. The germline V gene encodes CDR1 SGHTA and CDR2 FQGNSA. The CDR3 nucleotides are TGTGCCAGCAGCCTCTTCGGACAAGAGACCCAGTACTTC. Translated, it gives CASSLFGQETQYF.

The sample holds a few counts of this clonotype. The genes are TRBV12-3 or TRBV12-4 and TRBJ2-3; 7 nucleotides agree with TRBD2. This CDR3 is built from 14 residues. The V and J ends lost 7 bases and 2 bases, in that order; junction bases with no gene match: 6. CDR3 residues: CASTLADHTDTQYF. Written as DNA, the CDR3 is TGTGCCAGCACGCTAGCGGACCACACAGATACGCAGTATTTT.

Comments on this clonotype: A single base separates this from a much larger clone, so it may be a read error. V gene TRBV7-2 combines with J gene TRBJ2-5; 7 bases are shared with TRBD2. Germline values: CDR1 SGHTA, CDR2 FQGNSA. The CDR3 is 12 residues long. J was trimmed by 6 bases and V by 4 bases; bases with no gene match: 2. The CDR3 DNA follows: TGTGCCAGCAGCTATAGCGGGCAGACCCAGTACTTC. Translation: CASSYSGQTQYF.

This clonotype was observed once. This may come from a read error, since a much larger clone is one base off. DNA of the CDR3: TGTGCCAGAAGCGTAGGAGGGCGGGGGGTACAAGAGACCCAGTACTTC. Amino acid sequence: CARSVGGRGVQETQYF. The genes are TRBV12-3 or TRBV12-4 and TRBJ2-5; 8 positions match TRBD2. Trimming at V came to 9 bases and at J to 2 bases, leaving 14 bases not matched to a gene. The CDR3 is made up of 16 amino acids.

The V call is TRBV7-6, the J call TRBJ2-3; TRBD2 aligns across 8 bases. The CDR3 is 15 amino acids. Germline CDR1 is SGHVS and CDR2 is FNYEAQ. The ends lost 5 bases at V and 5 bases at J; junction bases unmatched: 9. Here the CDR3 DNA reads TGTGCCAGCAGCCTACCCCCAGCGGGGGAAGATACGCAGTATTTT. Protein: CASSLPPAGEDTQYF.